The next 18 T cell receptor beta chains were all read from a single sample in a study of blood T cells in healthy people across ages. For the second PCR, which ran for about 7 to 11 cycles, a sample-barcoded 5' primer and a J-beta primer mix were used. In TCRdb, the 5' RACE reads were re-called with MiXCR into one record per CDR3 protein. The table records about 620,000 distinct CDR3 sequences, about 50% of them present only once. The sample taken for sequencing was blood. The source of these receptors is an elderly woman in good health.

About this clonotype: A much larger clone lies a single base off, so this may be a read error. This chain uses TRBV20-1 with TRBJ2-1; D is ambiguous. Germline-derived CDR1 and CDR2 are DFQATT and SNEGSKA (reference sequence). Trimming left V 8 bases short and J 10 bases short, with 18 bases between. CDR3 size: 12 residues. CDR3 in DNA: TGCAGTACTTGGGCCCAGACCGACGAGCAGTTCTTC. Its translation is CSTWAQTDEQFF.

Only one count was recorded for this clonotype. This chain uses TRBV3-1 with TRBJ2-2, with 9 positions matching TRBD2. V dropped 2 bases and J dropped 0; count of bases not matched to a gene: 4. The V gene's germline CDR1 is LGHDT and CDR2 YNNKEL (reference sequence). This CDR3 spans 17 amino acids. CDR3 protein: CASSQSSGEPNTGELFF. The CDR3, as DNA: TGTGCCAGCAGCCAATCTAGCGGGGAACCGAACACCGGGGAGCTGTTTTTT.

In its sample, this clonotype was seen a few times. J is TRBJ1-1 and V is TRBV10-3; TRBD1 might be the D (6 bases). CDR1 is ENHRY and CDR2 is SYGVKD in the germline V gene. Trimming stripped 5 bases from V and 1 base from J, with 11 bases between. The CDR3 runs 14 residues. The CDR3 nucleotides read TGTGCCATCAGTCGGACGACAGGGAACACTGAAGCTTTCTTT. Amino acids: CAISRTTGNTEAFF.

This clonotype has a count of ten or more. The V call is TRBV6-5, the J call TRBJ2-3; tentatively, D is TRBD2 (5 bases). There are 14 residues in the CDR3. V lost 0 bases and J 1 base, leaving 5 bases between the germline ends. Germline-derived CDR1 and CDR2 are MNHEY and SVGAGI. The CDR3 DNA sequence: TGTGCCAGCAGTTACTCAGCGGGCACAGATACGCAGTATTTT. It codes for CASSYSAGTDTQYF.

The CDR3 sequence: CASSGGPSYEQYF. DNA for the CDR3: TGTGCCAGCTCCGGGGGGCCCTCCTACGAGCAGTACTTC. The rearrangement joins TRBV6-2 or TRBV6-3 to TRBJ2-7; D may be TRBD2 (7 bases). With 8 bases removed from V and 0 bases from J, the gap between germline ends came to 11 bases. This CDR3 has 13 residues. CDR1 and CDR2 (germline): MNHEY, SVGEGT.

The J gene is TRBJ1-1, the V gene TRBV7-9, with a weak D call TRBD1 (6 bases). CDR1 and CDR2 from the germline V gene are SEHNR and FQNEAQ (reference sequence). Trimming left V 5 bases short and J 7 bases short, with 8 bases between. CDR3 length: 11 amino acids. CDR3 amino acids: CASSRTVEAFF. The CDR3 nucleotides read TGTGCCAGCAGCCGGACAGTTGAAGCTTTCTTT.

The chain employs TRBV12-3 or TRBV12-4 and TRBJ2-5; D is possibly TRBD1 (5 bases). This CDR3 contains 14 residues. Deletions cut 5 bases from V and 2 bases from J, with 12 bases between. The CDR3 loop is CASSDYRRQETQYF. The CDR3 DNA reads TGTGCCAGCAGTGATTACAGGCGACAAGAGACCCAGTACTTC.

This clonotype showed up just a few times. This chain links TRBV28 with TRBJ1-1; TRBD1 agrees at 11 bases. V was clipped by 4 bases and J by 5 bases; unmatched bases: 9. This CDR3 comprises 16 residues. Looked up from germline, CDR1 is MDHEN and CDR2 is SYDVKM. The CDR3 nucleotides read TGTGCCAGCAGTTCTCGGACAGGGGGCACCCTTACTGAAGCTTTCTTT. This sequence encodes CASSSRTGGTLTEAFF.

Many counts were recorded for this clonotype. The rearrangement links TRBV12-3 or TRBV12-4 to TRBJ1-1, with 11 bases that match TRBD1. There are 13 residues in the CDR3. The trim removed 6 bases at V and 7 bases at J, leaving 4 bases unmatched. The CDR3 nucleotides read TGTGCCAGCAGGTTCGGGACAGGGGGTGAAGCTTTCTTT. Its translation: CASRFGTGGEAFF.

This clonotype has only a few counts. This chain joins TRBV7-9 and TRBJ2-2; 10 positions agree with TRBD2. The CDR3 is 17 residues long. Germline V CDR1 and CDR2: SEHNR, FQNEAQ (reference sequence). V was clipped by 3 bases and J by 2 bases; unmatched bases: 6. CDR3 sequence: CASSFALAGKNTGELFF. For the CDR3, the DNA is TGTGCCAGCAGCTTCGCACTAGCGGGGAAAAACACCGGGGAGCTGTTTTTT.

This clonotype was recorded at least ten times. V and J are TRBV29-1 and TRBJ2-5, with D possibly TRBD1 on 6 matching bases. The CDR3 consists of 12 residues. Germline assignment: CDR1 SQVTM and CDR2 ANQGSEA. V was trimmed by 3 bases and J by 5 bases, leaving 10 bases between them. This chain's CDR3 is CSVDRGGETQYF. CDR3 sequence (DNA): TGCAGCGTTGACAGGGGTGGGGAGACCCAGTACTTC.

This clonotype was detected many times. The chain has TRBV12-3 or TRBV12-4 and TRBJ2-5, with TRBD1 matching over 7 bases. Trimming removed 4 bases from V and 1 base from J; junction bases left unmatched: 3. This CDR3 is 14 amino acids long. The CDR3 sequence is CASSYRQGQETQYF. The CDR3, as DNA: TGTGCCAGCAGTTATCGACAGGGCCAAGAGACCCAGTACTTC.

CDR3 region: CASNHRDGVSYEQYF. CDR3 nucleotides: TGTGCCAGCAACCACCGGGACGGAGTCTCCTACGAGCAGTACTTC. This sequence joins TRBV21-1 and TRBJ2-7; no DNA check was done on the table's D call, TRBD1. TRBV21-1 is a recognized pseudogene. The CDR3 covers 15 residues.

Comments on this clonotype: A much larger clone differs by one base, so this may be a read error. This chain links TRBV20-1 with TRBJ2-5, with 7 bases aligning to TRBD2. This CDR3 region has 12 residues. Germline V gene sequence: CDR1 DFQATT, CDR2 SNEGSKA (reference sequence). The CDR3 reads CSGSGEQETQYF. In nucleotides, the CDR3 is TGCAGCGGGAGCGGGGAACAAGAGACCCAGTACTTC.

This clonotype was found many times. This rearrangement joins TRBV12-3 or TRBV12-4 to TRBJ1-2; D is possibly TRBD1 (5 bases). CDR3 size: 13 residues. Trimming cost V 6 bases and J 8 bases, with 16 bases left between them. The CDR3 sequence: CASSSQGSGGYTF. In DNA, the CDR3 is TGTGCCAGCAGCTCTCAGGGTTCCGGCGGCTACACCTTC.

This clonotype has only a few counts. V gene TRBV7-9 combines with J gene TRBJ2-7; a possible D gene is TRBD1 (5 bases). Trimming took off 5 bases at V and 2 bases at J, with 13 bases between the two ends. CDR1 and CDR2 from the germline V gene are SEHNR and FQNEAQ (reference sequence). This CDR3 spans 14 amino acids. The CDR3 sequence is CASSQFDRPYEQYF. The CDR3 DNA reads TGTGCCAGCAGCCAATTCGACAGACCCTACGAGCAGTACTTC.

On this clonotype itself: This may come from a read error, since a much larger clone is one base off. The rearrangement links TRBV20-1 to TRBJ2-5, with TRBD2 identical over 8 bases. CDR1 and CDR2 (germline): DFQATT, SNEGSKA (reference sequence). This CDR3 region has 15 residues. Trimming at V came to 0 bases and at J to 5 bases, leaving 8 bases not matched to a gene. CDR3 loop: CSAREAGGFHETQYF. CDR3 sequence (DNA): TGCAGTGCTAGAGAGGCGGGAGGTTTCCATGAGACCCAGTACTTC.

This clonotype was counted at least ten times. The V call is TRBV3-1, the J call TRBJ1-5; D is unclear. The germline V and J ends were trimmed by 6 bases and 0 bases, with 12 bases remaining between them. Looked up from germline, CDR1 is LGHDT and CDR2 is YNNKEL (reference sequence). The CDR3 runs to 15 residues. In DNA form, the CDR3 reads TGTGCCAGCAGTCGAGGAATGTATAGCAATCAGCCCCAGCATTTT. Protein sequence: CASSRGMYSNQPQHF.